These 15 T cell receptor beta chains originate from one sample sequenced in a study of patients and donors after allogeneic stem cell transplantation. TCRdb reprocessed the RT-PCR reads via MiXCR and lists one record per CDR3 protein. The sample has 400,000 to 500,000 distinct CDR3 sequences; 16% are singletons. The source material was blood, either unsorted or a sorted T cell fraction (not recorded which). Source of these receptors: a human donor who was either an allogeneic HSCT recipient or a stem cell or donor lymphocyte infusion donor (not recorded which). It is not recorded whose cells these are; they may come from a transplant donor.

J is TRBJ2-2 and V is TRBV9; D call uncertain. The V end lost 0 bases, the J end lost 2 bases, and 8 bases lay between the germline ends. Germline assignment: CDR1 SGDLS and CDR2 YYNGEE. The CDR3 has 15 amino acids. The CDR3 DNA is TGTGCCAGCAGCGTAGAGGGCCACAACACCGGGGAGCTGTTTTTT. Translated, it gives CASSVEGHNTGELFF.

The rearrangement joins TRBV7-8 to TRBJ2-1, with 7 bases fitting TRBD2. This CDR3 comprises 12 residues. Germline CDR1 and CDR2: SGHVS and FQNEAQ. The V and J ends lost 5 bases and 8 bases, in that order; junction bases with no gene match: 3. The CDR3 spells CASSRTSYEQFF. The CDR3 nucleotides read TGTGCCAGCAGCAGGACTAGTTATGAGCAGTTCTTC.

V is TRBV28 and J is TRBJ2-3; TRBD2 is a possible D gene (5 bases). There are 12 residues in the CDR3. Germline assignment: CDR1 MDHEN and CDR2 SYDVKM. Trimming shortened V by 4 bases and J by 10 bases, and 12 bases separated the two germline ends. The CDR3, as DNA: TGTGCCAGCAGTTCCCCGGGATCGCCGCAGTATTTT. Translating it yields CASSSPGSPQYF.

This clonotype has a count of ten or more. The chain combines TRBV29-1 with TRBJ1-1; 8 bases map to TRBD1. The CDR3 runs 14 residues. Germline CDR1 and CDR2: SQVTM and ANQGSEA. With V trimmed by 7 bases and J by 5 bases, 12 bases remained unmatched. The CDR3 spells CSGGQDRVGTEAFF. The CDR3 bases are TGCAGCGGTGGCCAGGACAGGGTAGGAACTGAAGCTTTCTTT. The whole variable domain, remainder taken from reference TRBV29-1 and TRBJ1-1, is SAVISQKPSRDICQRGTSLTIQCQVDSQVTMMFWYRQQPGQSLTLIATANQGSEATYESGFVIDKFPISRPNLTFSTLTVSNMSPEDSSIYLCSGGQDRVGTEAFFGQGTRLTVV.

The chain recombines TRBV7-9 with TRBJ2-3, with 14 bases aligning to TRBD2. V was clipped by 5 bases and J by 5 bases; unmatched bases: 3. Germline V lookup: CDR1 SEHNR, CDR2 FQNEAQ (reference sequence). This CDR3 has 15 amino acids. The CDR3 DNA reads TGTGCCAGCAGCAAGACTAGCGGGAGGGGAGATACGCAGTATTTT. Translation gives CASSKTSGRGDTQYF.

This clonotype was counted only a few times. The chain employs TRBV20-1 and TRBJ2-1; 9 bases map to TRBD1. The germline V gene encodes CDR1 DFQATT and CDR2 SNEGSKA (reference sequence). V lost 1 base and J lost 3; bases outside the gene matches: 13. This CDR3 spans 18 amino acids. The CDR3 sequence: CSARVALRTGQGYNEQFF. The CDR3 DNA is TGCAGTGCTAGAGTAGCCCTCCGAACGGGACAGGGCTACAATGAGCAGTTCTTC.

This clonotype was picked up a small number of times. CDR3 protein: CASSLEVLENEQFF. CDR3 coding DNA: TGTGCCAGCAGCTTAGAAGTTTTGGAGAATGAGCAGTTCTTC. The chain uses TRBV11-1 and TRBJ2-1, with D uncertain. V was pared by 1 base and J by 7 bases, with 11 bases between. In germline, CDR1 is SGHAT, CDR2 FQDESV (reference sequence). The CDR3 loop spans 14 amino acids.

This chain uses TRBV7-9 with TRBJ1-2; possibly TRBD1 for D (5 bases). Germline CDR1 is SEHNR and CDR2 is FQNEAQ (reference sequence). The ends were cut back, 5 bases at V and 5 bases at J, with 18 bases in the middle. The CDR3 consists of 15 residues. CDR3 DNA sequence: TGTGCCAGCAGCCCCCCGGGGCGACTCGAGTATGGCTACACCTTC. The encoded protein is CASSPPGRLEYGYTF.

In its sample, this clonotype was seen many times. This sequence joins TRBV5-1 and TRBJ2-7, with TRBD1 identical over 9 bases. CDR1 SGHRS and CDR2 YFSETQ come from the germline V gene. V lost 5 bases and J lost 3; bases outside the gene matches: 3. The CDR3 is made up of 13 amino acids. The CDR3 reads CASSKTGGYEQYF. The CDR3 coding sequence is TGCGCCAGCAGTAAGACAGGGGGCTACGAGCAGTACTTC.

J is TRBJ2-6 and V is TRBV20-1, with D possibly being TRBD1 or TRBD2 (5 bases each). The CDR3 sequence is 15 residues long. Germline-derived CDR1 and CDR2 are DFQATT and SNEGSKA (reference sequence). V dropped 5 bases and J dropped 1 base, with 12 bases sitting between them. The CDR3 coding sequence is TGCAGTGCTCGATCTGGGGGATCTGGGGCCAACGTCCTGACTTTC. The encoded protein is CSARSGGSGANVLTF.

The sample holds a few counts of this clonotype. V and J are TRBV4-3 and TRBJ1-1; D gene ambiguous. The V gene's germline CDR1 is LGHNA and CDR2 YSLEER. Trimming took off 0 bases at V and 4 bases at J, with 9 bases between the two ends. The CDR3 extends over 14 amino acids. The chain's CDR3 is CASSQEVVGTEAFF. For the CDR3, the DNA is TGCGCCAGCAGCCAAGAGGTTGTAGGCACTGAAGCTTTCTTT.

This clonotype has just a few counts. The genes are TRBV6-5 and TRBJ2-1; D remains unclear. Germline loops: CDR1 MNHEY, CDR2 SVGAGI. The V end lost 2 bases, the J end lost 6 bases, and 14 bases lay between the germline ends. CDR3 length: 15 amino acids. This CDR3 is CASSYRRTIPNEQFF. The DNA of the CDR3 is TGTGCCAGCAGTTACCGACGAACTATCCCCAATGAGCAGTTCTTC.

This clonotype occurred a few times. CDR3 in amino acids: CASSEIRRTQHF. The DNA for the CDR3 is TGTGCCAGCAGTGAAATCAGACGGACCCAGCATTTT. The chain carries TRBV6-1 and TRBJ1-5; D gene ambiguous. V was trimmed by 2 bases and J by 11 bases, leaving 10 bases between them. CDR1 is MNHNS, CDR2 SASEGT, per germline. This CDR3 has 12 residues.

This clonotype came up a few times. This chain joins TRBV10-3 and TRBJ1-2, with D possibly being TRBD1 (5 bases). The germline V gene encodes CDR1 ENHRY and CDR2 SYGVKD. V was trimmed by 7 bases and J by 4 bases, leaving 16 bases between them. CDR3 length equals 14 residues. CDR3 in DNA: TGTGCCATCACCACTCCAGGGTACCTCTATGGCTACACCTTC. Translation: CAITTPGYLYGYTF.

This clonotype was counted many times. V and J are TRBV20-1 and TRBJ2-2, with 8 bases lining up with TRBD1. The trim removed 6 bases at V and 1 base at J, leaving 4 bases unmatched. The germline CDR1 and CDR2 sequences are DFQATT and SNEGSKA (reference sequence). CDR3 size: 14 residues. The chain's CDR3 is CSAQGAWNTGELFF. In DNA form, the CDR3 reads TGCAGTGCCCAGGGGGCTTGGAACACCGGGGAGCTGTTTTTT.